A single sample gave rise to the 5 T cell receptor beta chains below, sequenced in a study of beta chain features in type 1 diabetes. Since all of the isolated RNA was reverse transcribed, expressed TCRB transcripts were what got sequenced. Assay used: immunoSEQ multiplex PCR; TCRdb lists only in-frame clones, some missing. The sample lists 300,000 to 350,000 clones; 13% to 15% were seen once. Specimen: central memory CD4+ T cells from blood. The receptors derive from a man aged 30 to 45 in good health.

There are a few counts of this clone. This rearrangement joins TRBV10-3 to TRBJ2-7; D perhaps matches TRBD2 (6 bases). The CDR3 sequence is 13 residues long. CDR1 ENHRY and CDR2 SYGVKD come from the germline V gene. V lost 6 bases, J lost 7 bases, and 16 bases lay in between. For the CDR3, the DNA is TGTGCCATCAGCCCGGGACTTTGGAGGGAGCAGTACTTC. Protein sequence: CAISPGLWREQYF.

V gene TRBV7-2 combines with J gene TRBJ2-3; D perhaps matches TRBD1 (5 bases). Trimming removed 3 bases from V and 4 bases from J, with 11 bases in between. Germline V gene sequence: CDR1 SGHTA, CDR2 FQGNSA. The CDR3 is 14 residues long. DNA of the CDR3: TGTGCCAGCAGCTTGGGCAGGGTATCAGATACGCAGTATTTT. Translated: CASSLGRVSDTQYF.

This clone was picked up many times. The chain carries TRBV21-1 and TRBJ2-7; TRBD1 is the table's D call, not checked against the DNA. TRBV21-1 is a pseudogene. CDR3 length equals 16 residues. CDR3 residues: CASSWARQGVSYEQYV. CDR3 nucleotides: TGTGCCAGCAGTTGGGCTAGACAGGGGGTCTCCTACGAGCAGTACGTC.

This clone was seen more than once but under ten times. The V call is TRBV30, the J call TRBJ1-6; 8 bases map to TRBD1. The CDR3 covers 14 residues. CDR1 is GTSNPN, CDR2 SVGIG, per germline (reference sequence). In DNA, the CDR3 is TGTGCGAGGACAGGGAGACAGCCAAATTCACCCCTCCACTTT. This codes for CARTGRQPNSPLHF.

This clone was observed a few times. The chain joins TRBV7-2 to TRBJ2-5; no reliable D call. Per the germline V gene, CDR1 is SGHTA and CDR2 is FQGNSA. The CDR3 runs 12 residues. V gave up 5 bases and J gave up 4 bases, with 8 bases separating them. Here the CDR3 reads CASSQTRETQYF. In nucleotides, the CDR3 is TGTGCCAGCAGCCAGACCAGAGAGACCCAGTACTTC.